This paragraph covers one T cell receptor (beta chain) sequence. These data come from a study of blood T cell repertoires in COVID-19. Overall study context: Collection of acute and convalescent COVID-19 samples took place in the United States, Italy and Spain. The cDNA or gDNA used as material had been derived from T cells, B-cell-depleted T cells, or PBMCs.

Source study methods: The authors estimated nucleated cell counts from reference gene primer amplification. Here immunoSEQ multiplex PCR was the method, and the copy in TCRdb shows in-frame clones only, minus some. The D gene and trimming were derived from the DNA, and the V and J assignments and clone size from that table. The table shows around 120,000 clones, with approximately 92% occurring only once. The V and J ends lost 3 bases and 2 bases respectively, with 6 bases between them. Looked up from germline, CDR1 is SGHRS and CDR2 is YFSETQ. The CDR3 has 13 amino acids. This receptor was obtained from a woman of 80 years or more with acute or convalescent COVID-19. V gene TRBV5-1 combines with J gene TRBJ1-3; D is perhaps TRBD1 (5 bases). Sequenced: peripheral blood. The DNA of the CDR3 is TGCGCCAGCAGCTCGACAGCTGGAAACACCATATATTTT. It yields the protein CASSSTAGNTIYF.